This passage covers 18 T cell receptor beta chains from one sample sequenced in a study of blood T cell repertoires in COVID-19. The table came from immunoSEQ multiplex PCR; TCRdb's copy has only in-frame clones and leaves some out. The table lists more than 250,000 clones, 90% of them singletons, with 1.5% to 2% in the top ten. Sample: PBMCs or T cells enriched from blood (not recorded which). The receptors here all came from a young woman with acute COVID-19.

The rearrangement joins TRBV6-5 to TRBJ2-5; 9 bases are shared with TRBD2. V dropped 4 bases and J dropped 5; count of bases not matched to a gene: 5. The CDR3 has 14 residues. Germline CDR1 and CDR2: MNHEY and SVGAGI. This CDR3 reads CASSLASGKETQYF. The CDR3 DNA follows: TGTGCCAGCAGTTTGGCTAGCGGGAAGGAGACCCAGTACTTC.

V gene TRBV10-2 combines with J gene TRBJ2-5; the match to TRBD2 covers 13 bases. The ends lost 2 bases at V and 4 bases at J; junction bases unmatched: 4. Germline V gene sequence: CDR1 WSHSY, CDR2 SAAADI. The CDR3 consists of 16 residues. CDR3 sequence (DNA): TGCGCCAGCAGTGAGCCAGGGACTAGCGGGATAGAGACCCAGTACTTC. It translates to CASSEPGTSGIETQYF.

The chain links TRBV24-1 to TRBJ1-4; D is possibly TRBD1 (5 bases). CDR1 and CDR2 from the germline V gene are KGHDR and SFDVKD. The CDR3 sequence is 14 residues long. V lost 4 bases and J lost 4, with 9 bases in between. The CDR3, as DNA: TGTGCCACCAGTGAACTTACAGGTAATGAAAAACTGTTTTTT. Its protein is CATSELTGNEKLFF.

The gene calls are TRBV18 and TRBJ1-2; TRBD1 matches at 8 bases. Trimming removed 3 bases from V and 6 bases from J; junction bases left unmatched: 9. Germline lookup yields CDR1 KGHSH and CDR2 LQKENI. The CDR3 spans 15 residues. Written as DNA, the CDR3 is TGTGCCAGCTCACCCGTCGGGCAGGGGGCGGATGGCTACACCTTC. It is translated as CASSPVGQGADGYTF.

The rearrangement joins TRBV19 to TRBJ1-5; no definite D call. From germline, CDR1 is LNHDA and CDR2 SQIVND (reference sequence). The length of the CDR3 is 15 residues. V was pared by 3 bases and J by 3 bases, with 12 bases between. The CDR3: CASSIRGGDNQPQHF. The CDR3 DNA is TGTGCCAGTAGTATCCGGGGAGGAGACAATCAGCCCCAGCATTTT.

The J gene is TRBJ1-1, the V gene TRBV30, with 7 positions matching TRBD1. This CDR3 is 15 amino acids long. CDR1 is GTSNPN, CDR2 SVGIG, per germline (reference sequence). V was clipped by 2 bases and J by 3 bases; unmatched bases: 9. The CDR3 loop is CAWSRGGDGDTEAFF. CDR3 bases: TGTGCCTGGAGTAGAGGGGGCGATGGGGACACTGAAGCTTTCTTT.

The CDR3 sequence is CASSEISANSNEQFF. The CDR3 nucleotides are TGTGCCAGCAGTGAAATTAGCGCAAACTCAAATGAGCAGTTCTTC. This chain connects TRBV6-1 to TRBJ2-1, with TRBD2 as a possible D gene (5 bases). The CDR3 is 15 residues long. The V and J ends lost 2 bases and 7 bases respectively, with 15 bases between them. The germline V gene has CDR1 MNHNS and CDR2 SASEGT.

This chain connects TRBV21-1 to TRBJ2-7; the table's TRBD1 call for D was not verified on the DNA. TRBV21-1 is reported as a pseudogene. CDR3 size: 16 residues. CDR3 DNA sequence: TGTGCCAGCACCAACCACGGACAGTGGAGCTCCTACGAGCAGTACTTC. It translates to CASTNHGQWSSYEQYF.

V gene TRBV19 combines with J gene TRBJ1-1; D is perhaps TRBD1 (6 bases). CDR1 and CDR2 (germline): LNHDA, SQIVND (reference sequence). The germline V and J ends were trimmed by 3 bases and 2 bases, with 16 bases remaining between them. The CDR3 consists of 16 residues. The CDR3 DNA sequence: TGTGCCAGTAGTATGGGGCCGGGGACAAAAAACACTGAAGCTTTCTTT. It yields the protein CASSMGPGTKNTEAFF.

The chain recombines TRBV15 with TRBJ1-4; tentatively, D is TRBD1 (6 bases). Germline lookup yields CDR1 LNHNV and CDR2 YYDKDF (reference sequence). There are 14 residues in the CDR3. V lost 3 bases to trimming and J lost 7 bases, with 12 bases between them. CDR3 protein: CATSSRGMGEKLFF. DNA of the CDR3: TGTGCCACCAGCAGCAGGGGAATGGGTGAAAAACTGTTTTTT.

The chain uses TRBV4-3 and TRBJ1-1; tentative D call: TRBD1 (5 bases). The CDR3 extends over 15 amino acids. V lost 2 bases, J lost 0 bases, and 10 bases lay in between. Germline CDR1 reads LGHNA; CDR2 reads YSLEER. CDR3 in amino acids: CASSQILQVNTEAFF. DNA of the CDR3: TGCGCCAGCAGCCAAATTCTACAGGTGAACACTGAAGCTTTCTTT.

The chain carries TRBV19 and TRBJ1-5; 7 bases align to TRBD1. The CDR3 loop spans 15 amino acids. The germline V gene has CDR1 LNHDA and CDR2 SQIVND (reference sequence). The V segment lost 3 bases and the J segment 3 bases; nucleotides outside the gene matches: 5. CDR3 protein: CASSMGDRANQPQHF. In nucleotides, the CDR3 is TGTGCCAGTAGTATGGGGGACAGAGCCAATCAGCCCCAGCATTTT.

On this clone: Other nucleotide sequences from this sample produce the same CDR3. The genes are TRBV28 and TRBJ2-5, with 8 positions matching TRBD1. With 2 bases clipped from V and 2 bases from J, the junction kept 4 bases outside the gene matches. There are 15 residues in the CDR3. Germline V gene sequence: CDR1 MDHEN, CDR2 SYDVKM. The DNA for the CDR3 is TGTGCCAGCAGTTTAACAGGGGGAGGTCAAGAGACCCAGTACTTC. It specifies CASSLTGGGQETQYF.

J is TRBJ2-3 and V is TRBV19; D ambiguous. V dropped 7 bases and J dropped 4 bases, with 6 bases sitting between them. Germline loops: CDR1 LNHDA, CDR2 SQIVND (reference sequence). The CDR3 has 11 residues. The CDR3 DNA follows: TGTGCCAGTAAGCTCTCAGATACGCAGTATTTT. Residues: CASKLSDTQYF. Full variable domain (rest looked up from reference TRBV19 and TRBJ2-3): DGGITQSPKYLFRKEGQNVTLSCEQNLNHDAMYWYRQDPGQGLRLIYYSQIVNDFQKGDIAEGYSVSREKKESFPLTVTSAQKNPTAFYLCASKLSDTQYFGPGTRLTVL.

CDR3: CATSPVVGANVLTF. The CDR3 DNA sequence: TGTGCCACCAGCCCGGTGGTTGGGGCCAACGTCCTGACTTTC. The chain combines TRBV25-1 with TRBJ2-6; D not certain. There are 14 residues in the CDR3. Trimming shortened V by 10 bases and J by 3 bases, and 13 bases separated the two germline ends. Germline V lookup: CDR1 MGHDK, CDR2 SYGVNS.

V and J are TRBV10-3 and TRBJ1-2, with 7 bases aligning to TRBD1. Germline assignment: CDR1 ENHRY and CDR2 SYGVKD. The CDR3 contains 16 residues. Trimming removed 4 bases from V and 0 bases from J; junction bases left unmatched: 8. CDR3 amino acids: CAISAIRDRANYGYTF. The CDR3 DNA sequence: TGTGCCATCAGTGCCATCCGGGACAGAGCTAACTATGGCTACACCTTC.

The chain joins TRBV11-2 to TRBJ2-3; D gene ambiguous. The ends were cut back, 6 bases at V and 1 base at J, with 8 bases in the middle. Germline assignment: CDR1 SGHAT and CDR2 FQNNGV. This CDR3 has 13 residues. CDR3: CASRRTGTDTQYF. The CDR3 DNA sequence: TGTGCCAGCAGAAGAACAGGCACAGATACGCAGTATTTT.

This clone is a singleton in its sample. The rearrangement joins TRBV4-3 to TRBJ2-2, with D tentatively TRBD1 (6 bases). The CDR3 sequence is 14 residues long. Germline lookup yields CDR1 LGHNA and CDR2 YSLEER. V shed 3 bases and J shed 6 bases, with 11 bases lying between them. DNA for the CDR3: TGCGCCAGCAGCCACCTAACAGGGTCCGGGGAGCTGTTTTTT. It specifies CASSHLTGSGELFF.